This entry features one T cell receptor beta chain sequence. Antigen unknown. TCRdb called the RT-PCR reads again in MiXCR, with one record for every CDR3 protein. The sample contains roughly 650,000 distinct CDR3 sequences, less than 15% of which appear only once. This entry is derived from a study of response to subunit inactivated influenza vaccine. Findings and limits, study-wide: A suggestion made by the authors is that each seasonal influenza vaccination recruits few new T cells.

The trim removed 1 base at V and 0 bases at J, leaving 6 bases unmatched. This CDR3 has 15 residues. CDR1 SQVTM and CDR2 ANQGSEA come from the germline V gene. The sample was PBMCs from blood, taken less than 15 days before vaccination. The clonotype originates from a man in his fifties or sixties who received an inactivated influenza vaccine. The V gene is TRBV29-1, the J gene TRBJ2-7; 7 bases are a match to TRBD2. CDR3 nucleotides: TGCAGCGTTGAAGTCCGCGGGAGTGCCTCCTACGAGCAGTACTTC. This encodes CSVEVRGSASYEQYF.